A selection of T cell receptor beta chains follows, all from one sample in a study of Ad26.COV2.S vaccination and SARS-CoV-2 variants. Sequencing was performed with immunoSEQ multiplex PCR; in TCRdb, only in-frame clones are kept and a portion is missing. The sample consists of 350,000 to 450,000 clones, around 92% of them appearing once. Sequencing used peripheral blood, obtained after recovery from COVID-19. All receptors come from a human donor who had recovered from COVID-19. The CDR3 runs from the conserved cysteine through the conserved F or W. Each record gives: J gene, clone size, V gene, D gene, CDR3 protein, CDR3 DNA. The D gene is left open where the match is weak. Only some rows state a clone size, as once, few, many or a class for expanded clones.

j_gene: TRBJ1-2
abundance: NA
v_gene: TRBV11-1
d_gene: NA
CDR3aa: CASSQGPDLNYGYTF
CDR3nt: TGTGCCAGCAGCCAGGGACCCGACCTCAACTATGGCTACACCTTC

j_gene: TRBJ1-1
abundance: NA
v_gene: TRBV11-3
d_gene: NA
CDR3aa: CASSPQGTNTEAFF
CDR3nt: TGTGCCAGCAGCCCACAGGGAACGAACACTGAAGCTTTCTTT

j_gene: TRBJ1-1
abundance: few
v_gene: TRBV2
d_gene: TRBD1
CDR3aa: CASNGDSEAFF
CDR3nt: TGTGCCAGCAATGGGGACAGTGAAGCTTTCTTT

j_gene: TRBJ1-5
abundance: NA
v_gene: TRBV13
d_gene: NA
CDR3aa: CASSLAILAGGSNQPQHF
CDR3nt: TGTGCCAGCAGCTTAGCTATTTTGGCGGGAGGGAGCAATCAGCCCCAGCATTTT

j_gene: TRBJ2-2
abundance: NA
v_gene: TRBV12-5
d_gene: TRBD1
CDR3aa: CASGSYRGADTGELFF
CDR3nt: TGTGCTAGTGGCTCTTACAGGGGAGCGGACACCGGGGAGCTGTTTTTT

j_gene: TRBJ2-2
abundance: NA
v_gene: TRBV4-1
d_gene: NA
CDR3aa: CASSQEAWNTGELFF
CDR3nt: TGCGCCAGCAGCCAAGAAGCTTGGAACACCGGGGAGCTGTTTTTT

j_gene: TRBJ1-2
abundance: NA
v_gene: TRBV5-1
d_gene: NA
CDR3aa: CASSFWGGEFYGYTF
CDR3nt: TGCGCCAGCAGCTTCTGGGGGGGCGAATTTTATGGCTACACCTTC

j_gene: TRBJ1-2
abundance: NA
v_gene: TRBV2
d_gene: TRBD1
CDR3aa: CASSQQGINYGYTF
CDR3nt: TGTGCCAGCAGCCAACAGGGGATCAACTATGGCTACACCTTC

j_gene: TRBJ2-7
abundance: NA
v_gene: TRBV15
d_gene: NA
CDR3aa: CATSKQGYEQYF
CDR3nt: TGTGCCACCAGCAAACAGGGCTACGAGCAGTACTTC

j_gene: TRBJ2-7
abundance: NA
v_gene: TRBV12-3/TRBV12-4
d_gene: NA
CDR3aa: CASSLALERGQYF
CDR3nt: TGTGCCAGCAGTTTAGCGCTTGAGCGCGGGCAGTACTTC

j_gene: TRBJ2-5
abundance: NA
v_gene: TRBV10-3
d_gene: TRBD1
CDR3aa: CAISEVSTGGTQYF
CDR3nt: TGTGCCATCAGTGAGGTCTCAACAGGGGGGACCCAGTACTTC

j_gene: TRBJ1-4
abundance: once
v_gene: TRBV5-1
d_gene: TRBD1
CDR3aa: CASSFLQGARGNEKLFF
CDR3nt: TGCGCCAGCAGCTTTTTACAGGGGGCGCGGGGTAATGAAAAACTGTTTTTT

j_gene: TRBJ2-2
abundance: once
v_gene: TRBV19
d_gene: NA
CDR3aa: CASSITRGRSTGELFF
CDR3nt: TGTGCCAGTAGTATAACACGGGGCAGGAGCACCGGGGAGCTGTTTTTT

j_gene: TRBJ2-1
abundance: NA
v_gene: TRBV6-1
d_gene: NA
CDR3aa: CASSEGTGMIYEQFF
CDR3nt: TGTGCCAGCAGTGAGGGTACAGGGATGATCTATGAGCAGTTCTTC

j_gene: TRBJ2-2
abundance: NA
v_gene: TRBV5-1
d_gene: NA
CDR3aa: CASSLVHGSWELFF
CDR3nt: TGCGCCAGCAGCTTGGTCCACGGCTCGTGGGAGCTGTTTTTT

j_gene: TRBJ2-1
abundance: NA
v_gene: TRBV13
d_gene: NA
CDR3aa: CASSTGHIGSGNEQFF
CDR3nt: TGTGCCAGCAGCACCGGACACATCGGGTCAGGCAATGAGCAGTTCTTC

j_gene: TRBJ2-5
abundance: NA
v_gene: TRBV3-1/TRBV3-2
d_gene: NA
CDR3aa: CASSQDLETQYF
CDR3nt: TGTGCCAGCAGCCAAGATCTGGAGACCCAGTACTTC

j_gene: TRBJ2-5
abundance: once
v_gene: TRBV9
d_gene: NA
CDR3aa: CASSPGLAQETQYF
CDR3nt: TGTGCCAGCAGCCCTGGGCTAGCGCAAGAGACCCAGTACTTC

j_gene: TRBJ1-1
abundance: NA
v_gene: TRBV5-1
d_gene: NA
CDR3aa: CASSSQGNTEAFF
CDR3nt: TGCGCCAGCAGCTCCCAGGGAAACACTGAAGCTTTCTTT

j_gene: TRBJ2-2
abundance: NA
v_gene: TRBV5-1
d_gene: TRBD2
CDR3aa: CASSSGLARTGELFF
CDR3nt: TGCGCCAGCAGCTCCGGACTAGCTAGGACCGGGGAGCTGTTTTTT

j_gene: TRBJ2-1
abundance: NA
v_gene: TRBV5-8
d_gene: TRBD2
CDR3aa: CASYERGFYNEQFF
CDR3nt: TGTGCCAGCTATGAGCGGGGGTTTTACAATGAGCAGTTCTTC

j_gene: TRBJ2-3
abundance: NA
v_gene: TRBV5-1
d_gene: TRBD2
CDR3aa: CASSSGLAGGPGGTDTQYF
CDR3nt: TGCGCCAGCAGCTCGGGACTCGCGGGGGGGCCAGGGGGCACAGATACGCAGTATTTT

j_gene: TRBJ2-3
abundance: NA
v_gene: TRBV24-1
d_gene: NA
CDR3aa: CATADGDTQYF
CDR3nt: TGTGCCACAGCGGATGGGGATACGCAGTATTTT

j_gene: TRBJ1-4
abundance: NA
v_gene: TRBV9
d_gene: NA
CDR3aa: CASSALAGQGNEKLFF
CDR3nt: TGTGCCAGCAGCGCCCTGGCGGGGCAGGGTAATGAAAAACTGTTTTTT

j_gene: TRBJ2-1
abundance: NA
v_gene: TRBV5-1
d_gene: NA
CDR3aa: CASSLNGLSDNEQFF
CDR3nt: TGCGCCAGCAGCCTGAACGGACTTAGTGACAATGAGCAGTTCTTC

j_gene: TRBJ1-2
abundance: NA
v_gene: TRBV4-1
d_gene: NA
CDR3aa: CASSQVDYGYTF
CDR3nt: TGCGCCAGCAGCCAAGTGGACTATGGCTACACCTTC

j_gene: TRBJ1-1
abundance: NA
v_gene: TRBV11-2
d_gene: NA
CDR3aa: CASSFLRGVTEAFF
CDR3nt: TGTGCCAGCAGCTTTTTGAGGGGAGTTACTGAAGCTTTCTTT

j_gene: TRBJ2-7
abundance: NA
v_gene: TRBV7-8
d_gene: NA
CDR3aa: CASSLERGRVHEQYF
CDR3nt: TGTGCCAGCAGCTTAGAAAGGGGCAGGGTCCACGAGCAGTACTTC

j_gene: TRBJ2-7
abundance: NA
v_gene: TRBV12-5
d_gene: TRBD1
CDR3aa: CASGFYRDRGLYEQYF
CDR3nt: TGTGCTAGTGGTTTTTACCGCGACAGGGGGCTCTACGAGCAGTACTTC

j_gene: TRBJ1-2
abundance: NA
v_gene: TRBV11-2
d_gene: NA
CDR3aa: CASSLDGSGQTYGYTF
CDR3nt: TGTGCCAGCAGCTTAGATGGGTCCGGACAGACCTATGGCTACACCTTC

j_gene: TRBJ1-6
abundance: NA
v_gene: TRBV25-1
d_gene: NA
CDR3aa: CASIPTGYNSPLHF
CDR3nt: TGTGCCAGCATACCAACAGGTTATAATTCACCCCTCCACTTT

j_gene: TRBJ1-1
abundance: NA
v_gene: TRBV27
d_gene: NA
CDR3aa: CASSLGAEAFF
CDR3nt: TGTGCCAGCAGTCTCGGGGCCGAAGCTTTCTTT

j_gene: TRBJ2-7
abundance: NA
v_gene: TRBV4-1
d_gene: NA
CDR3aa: CASSRGTGQTYEQYF
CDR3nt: TGCGCCAGCAGCCGAGGAACCGGACAGACCTACGAGCAGTACTTC

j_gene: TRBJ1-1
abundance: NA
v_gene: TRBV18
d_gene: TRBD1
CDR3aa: CASSQPSGQGFF
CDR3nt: TGTGCCAGCTCACAACCTTCGGGACAGGGCTTCTTT

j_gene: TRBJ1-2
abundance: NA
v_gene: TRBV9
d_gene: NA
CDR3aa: CASSASTALNYGYTF
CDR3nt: TGTGCCAGCAGCGCCTCGACAGCTCTCAACTATGGCTACACCTTC

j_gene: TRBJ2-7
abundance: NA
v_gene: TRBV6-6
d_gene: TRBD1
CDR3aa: CASSYSGTGGYEQYF
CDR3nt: TGTGCCAGCAGTTACTCCGGGACAGGGGGCTACGAGCAGTACTTC

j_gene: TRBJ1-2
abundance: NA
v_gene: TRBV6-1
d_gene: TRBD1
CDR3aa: CASSFSQGATYGYTF
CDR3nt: TGTGCCAGCAGTTTTTCACAGGGGGCGACCTATGGCTACACCTTC

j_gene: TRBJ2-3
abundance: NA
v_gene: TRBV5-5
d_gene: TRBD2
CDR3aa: CASSLMGTSGGRTDTQYF
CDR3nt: TGTGCCAGCAGCTTGATGGGGACTAGCGGGGGGCGAACAGATACGCAGTATTTT

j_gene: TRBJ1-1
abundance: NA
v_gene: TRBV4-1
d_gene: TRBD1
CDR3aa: CASSQGGQGSTEAFF
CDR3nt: TGCGCCAGCAGCCAGGGAGGACAGGGAAGCACTGAAGCTTTCTTT

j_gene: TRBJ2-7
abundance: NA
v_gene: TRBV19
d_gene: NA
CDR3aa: CASSNLDQATSYEQYF
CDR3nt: TGTGCCAGTAGTAACCTAGATCAGGCAACCTCCTACGAGCAGTACTTC

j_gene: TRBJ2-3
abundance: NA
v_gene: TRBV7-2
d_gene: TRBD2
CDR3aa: CASSLGLAGDKDTQYF
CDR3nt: TGTGCCAGCAGCTTAGGGCTAGCGGGGGACAAAGATACGCAGTATTTT

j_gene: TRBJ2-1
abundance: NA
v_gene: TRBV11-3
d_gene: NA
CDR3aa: CASSWDFYNEQFF
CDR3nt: TGTGCCAGCAGCTGGGACTTTTACAATGAGCAGTTCTTC

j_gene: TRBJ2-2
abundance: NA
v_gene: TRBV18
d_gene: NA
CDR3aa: CASSPPSIDTGELFF
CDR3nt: TGTGCCAGCTCACCACCCTCCATAGACACCGGGGAGCTGTTTTTT

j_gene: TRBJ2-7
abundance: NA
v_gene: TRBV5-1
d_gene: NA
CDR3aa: CASSDESGQRSYEQYF
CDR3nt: TGCGCCAGCAGCGATGAATCCGGACAGCGTTCCTACGAGCAGTACTTC

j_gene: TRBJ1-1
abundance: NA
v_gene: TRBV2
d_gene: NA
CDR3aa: CASKQGIFLNTEAFF
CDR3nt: TGTGCCAGCAAACAGGGAATATTTTTGAACACTGAAGCTTTCTTT

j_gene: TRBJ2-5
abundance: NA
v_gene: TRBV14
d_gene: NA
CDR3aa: CASSRWVSETQYF
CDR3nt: TGTGCCAGCAGCCGATGGGTATCGGAGACCCAGTACTTC

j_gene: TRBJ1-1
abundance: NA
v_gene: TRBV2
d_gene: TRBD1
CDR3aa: CASSEPRQGEWTEAFF
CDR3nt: TGTGCCAGCAGTGAACCTCGCCAGGGGGAGTGGACTGAAGCTTTCTTT

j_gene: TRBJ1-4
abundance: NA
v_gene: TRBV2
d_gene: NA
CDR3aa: CASSEAPPGRGTNEKLFF
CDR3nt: TGTGCCAGCAGTGAAGCACCACCTGGACGGGGAACTAATGAAAAACTGTTTTTT

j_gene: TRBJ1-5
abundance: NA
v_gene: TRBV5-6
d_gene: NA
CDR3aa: CASSSYNQPQHF
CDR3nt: TGTGCCAGCAGCTCCTACAATCAGCCCCAGCATTTT

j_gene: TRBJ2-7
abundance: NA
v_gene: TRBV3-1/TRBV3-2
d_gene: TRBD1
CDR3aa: CASSLLGQGKGEQYF
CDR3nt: TGTGCCAGCAGCCTATTGGGACAGGGGAAGGGCGAGCAGTACTTC

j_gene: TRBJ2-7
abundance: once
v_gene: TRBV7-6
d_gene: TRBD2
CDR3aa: CASSFPGGGLSSEQYF
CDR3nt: TGTGCCAGCAGCTTTCCCGGCGGGGGACTATCAAGCGAGCAGTACTTC

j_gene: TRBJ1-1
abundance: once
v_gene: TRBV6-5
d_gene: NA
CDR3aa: CASRRNKNTEAFF
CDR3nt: TGTGCCAGCAGGAGGAATAAGAACACTGAAGCTTTCTTT

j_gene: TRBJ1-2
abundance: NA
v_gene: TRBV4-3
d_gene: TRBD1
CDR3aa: CASSQDLTGGYGYTF
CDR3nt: TGCGCCAGCAGCCAAGATTTAACAGGGGGCTATGGCTACACCTTC

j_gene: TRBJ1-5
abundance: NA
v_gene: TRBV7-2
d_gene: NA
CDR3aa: CASSPSGRGSNQPQHF
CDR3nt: TGTGCCAGCAGCCCTTCAGGGCGGGGTAGCAATCAGCCCCAGCATTTT

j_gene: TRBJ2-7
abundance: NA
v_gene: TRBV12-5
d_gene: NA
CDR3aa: CASGISSYEQYF
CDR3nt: TGTGCTAGTGGTATAAGCTCCTACGAGCAGTACTTC

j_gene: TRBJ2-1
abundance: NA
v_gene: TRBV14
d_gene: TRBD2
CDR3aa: CASSQDWSDLGSGGLLNEQFF
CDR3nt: TGTGCCAGCAGCCAAGATTGGTCAGACCTCGGGAGCGGGGGTCTCCTCAATGAGCAGTTCTTC

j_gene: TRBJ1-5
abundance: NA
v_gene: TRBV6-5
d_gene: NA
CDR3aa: CASILTGPHQPQHF
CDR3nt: TGTGCCAGCATCCTAACAGGGCCCCATCAGCCCCAGCATTTT

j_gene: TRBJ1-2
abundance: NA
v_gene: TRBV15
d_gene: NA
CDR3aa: CATRADSTNYGYTF
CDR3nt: TGTGCCACCAGAGCGGACAGTACTAACTATGGCTACACCTTC

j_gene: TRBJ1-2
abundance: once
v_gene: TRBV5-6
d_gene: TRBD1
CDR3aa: CASSFPGTGDLEYYGYTF
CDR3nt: TGTGCCAGCAGCTTTCCCGGGACAGGGGACTTGGAATACTATGGCTACACCTTC

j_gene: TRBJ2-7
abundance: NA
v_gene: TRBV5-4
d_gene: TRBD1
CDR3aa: CASSMEQGSHEQYF
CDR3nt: TGTGCCAGCAGCATGGAACAGGGGTCCCACGAGCAGTACTTC